This TCR beta chain was sequenced in a study of shared clonotypes between healthy human individuals. CDR1 MGHRA and CDR2 YSYEKL come from the germline V gene. The trim removed 0 bases at V and 1 base at J, leaving 6 bases unmatched. The CDR3 covers 17 residues. Terminally differentiated effector memory CD45RA+ cells were excluded by CCR7 positive selection of CD45RO-negative cells. About 30,000 T cell genomes, or approximately 190 ng DNA, went into the sorted-subset replicate PCRs. TCRdb keeps only in-frame clones here, not all; method: immunoSEQ multiplex PCR. The sample has over 750,000 clones; 96% are singletons.

The receptor was isolated from a man aged 25 to 45 in good health. This sequence joins TRBV4-1 and TRBJ1-5; TRBD1 agrees at 7 bases. Sequencing was done on a sample of naive CD8+ T cells sorted from blood. The CDR3 nucleotides are TGCGCCAGCAGCCAAGACCCCCCAGGGGGGAGCAATCAGCCCCAGCATTTT. Translation gives CASSQDPPGGSNQPQHF.